These T cell receptor beta chains were read from a single sample in a study of cytomegalovirus exposure and HLA in healthy donors. Libraries were prepared by immunoSEQ multiplex PCR; TCRdb keeps only in-frame clonotypes and omits some of them. The sample has about 120,000 clones; roughly four fifths are singletons. Sequencing was carried out using PBMCs. These TCRs come from a middle-aged man in good health and CMV-seronegative. The CDR3 runs from the conserved cysteine through the conserved F or W. The D gene is left open where the match is weak. Clone size is stated in some rows and not others, as once, few, many or a class when expanded.

v_call	cdr3_length	clone_size	j_call	d_call	cdr3_nt	cdr3_aa
TRBV7-2	14	NA	TRBJ2-5	NA	TGTGCCAGCAGCTTCAGGGCTGGCCAAGAGACCCAGTACTTC	CASSFRAGQETQYF
TRBV7-8	15	NA	TRBJ2-2	TRBD2	TGTGCCAGCAGCTCACTAGCGGGGGGTTCCGGGGAGCTGTTTTTT	CASSSLAGGSGELFF
TRBV9	20	once	TRBJ2-3	TRBD2	TGTGCCAGCAGCGTAGAAGCTAGCGGGGAGTTGTTATGGAGCACAGATACGCAGTATTTT	CASSVEASGELLWSTDTQYF
TRBV10-3	15	once	TRBJ2-5	TRBD2	TGTGCCATCAGTGAGTCGGGACTACCTCAAGAGACCCAGTACTTC	CAISESGLPQETQYF
TRBV13	14	NA	TRBJ2-1	TRBD1	TGTGCCAGCAGCAACCGGGACAGGGGGCATGAGCAGTTCTTC	CASSNRDRGHEQFF
TRBV30	15	NA	TRBJ1-4	TRBD1	TGTGCCTGGAGTGTACAGGGGAGCCGTAATGAAAAACTGTTTTTT	CAWSVQGSRNEKLFF
TRBV19	13	NA	TRBJ2-7	NA	TGTGCCAGTGGCTACAAGCAGGGTTACGAGCAGTACTTC	CASGYKQGYEQYF
TRBV5-1	13	once	TRBJ2-7	NA	TGCGCCAGCAGCTTGGGCGGGACCTACGAGCAGTACTTC	CASSLGGTYEQYF
TRBV20-1	11	few	TRBJ2-7	NA	TGCAGTGCTAGATTAGGGGGTGAGCAGTACTTC	CSARLGGEQYF
TRBV6-1	14	once	TRBJ2-7	NA	TGTGCCAGCAGTGACAGGGTACTTGTCCGCGAGCAGTACTTC	CASSDRVLVREQYF
TRBV5-4	16	NA	TRBJ2-1	TRBD1	TGTGCCAGCAGCTCCTTACCGGGACAGGGGAACAATGAGCAGTTCTTC	CASSSLPGQGNNEQFF
TRBV30	15	NA	TRBJ1-2	NA	TGTGCCTGGACTCTACAACTCAGGGGCCCATATGGCTACACCTTC	CAWTLQLRGPYGYTF
TRBV10-1	13	NA	TRBJ1-4	TRBD1	TGCGCCAGGACGACAGGGGCTAATGAAAAACTGTTTTTT	CARTTGANEKLFF
TRBV30	16	NA	TRBJ2-3	NA	TGTGCCTGGAGTGTAAGAGGTGATACTGGCACAGATACGCAGTATTTT	CAWSVRGDTGTDTQYF
TRBV28	12	NA	TRBJ2-7	NA	TGTGCCAGCTTCAGTAGCGGATACGAGCAGTACTTC	CASFSSGYEQYF
TRBV2	17	NA	TRBJ2-1	TRBD2	TGTGCCAGCAGTGAAGCGATCAGCGGGGGGGCTTTCGATGAGCAGTTCTTC	CASSEAISGGAFDEQFF
TRBV5-1	14	NA	TRBJ1-6	TRBD1	TGCGCCAGCAGCTCCGGGACAGGGGATTTACCCCTCCACTTT	CASSSGTGDLPLHF
TRBV5-4	16	NA	TRBJ2-1	TRBD2	TGTGCCAGCATGGTCCCCGGGACTAGCGGGAGGGAAGAGCAGTTCTTC	CASMVPGTSGREEQFF
TRBV4-2	15	NA	TRBJ1-3	NA	TGTGCCAGCAGCCAGCCAGAACACTCTGGAAACACCATATATTTT	CASSQPEHSGNTIYF
TRBV7-9	16	NA	TRBJ1-2	TRBD1	TGTGCCAGCAGCGCTACCCGGACAGGCCCGGCTGGGGGCTACACCTTC	CASSATRTGPAGGYTF
TRBV5-1	17	NA	TRBJ1-1	TRBD1	TGCGCCAGCAGCTCCCTGGGACAGGGACTTGTGGACACTGAAGCTTTCTTT	CASSSLGQGLVDTEAFF
TRBV30	14	NA	TRBJ1-6	NA	TGTGCCTGTATGAGAACGGGGTATAATTCACCCCTCCACTTT	CACMRTGYNSPLHF
TRBV15	15	NA	TRBJ1-5	TRBD1	TGTGCCACCAGCAGTATTGCAGGGGGAATTCAGCCCCAGCATTTT	CATSSIAGGIQPQHF
TRBV7-2	15	once	TRBJ2-6	NA	TGTGCCAGCAGCTTTTTCCTCTCTGGGGCCAACGGCCTGACTTTC	CASSFFLSGANGLTF
TRBV29-1	13	NA	TRBJ2-1	TRBD1	TGCAGCGTTACAGGACAGGGCTACAATGAGCAGTTCTTC	CSVTGQGYNEQFF
TRBV19	13	NA	TRBJ1-1	NA	TGTGCCAGTAGTATCAGTCAGAACACTGAAGCTTTCTTT	CASSISQNTEAFF
TRBV7-8	14	once	TRBJ2-1	TRBD2	TGTGCCAGCGGGGGGGAGTCAACCTACAATGAGCAGTTCTTC	CASGGESTYNEQFF
TRBV2	14	NA	TRBJ1-5	TRBD1	TGTGCCAGCACCCGACAGGGGGCAGGGGAGCCCCAGCATTTT	CASTRQGAGEPQHF
TRBV14	15	NA	TRBJ1-2	NA	TGTGCCAGCAGCCAAGATCGAGGCGGATCCTATGGCTACACCTTC	CASSQDRGGSYGYTF
TRBV5-1	15	NA	TRBJ2-2	TRBD1	TGCGCCAGCAGCGATCCGGGACAGGGGATCGGGGAGCTGTTTTTT	CASSDPGQGIGELFF
TRBV5-1	14	NA	TRBJ2-5	NA	TGCGCCAGCAGCTTGGGGACAGCCCAAGAGACCCAGTACTTC	CASSLGTAQETQYF
TRBV14	14	NA	TRBJ2-7	NA	TGTGCCAGCAGCCAACCCGGTTCGGGCTACGAGCAGTACTTC	CASSQPGSGYEQYF
TRBV7-9	15	few	TRBJ2-1	NA	TGTGCCAGCAGCTCCGACTACCTCTCCTACAATGAGCAGTTCTTC	CASSSDYLSYNEQFF
TRBV30	12	NA	TRBJ1-1	NA	TGTGCCTGGAGTGCGAGACAGACTGAAGCTTTCTTT	CAWSARQTEAFF
TRBV6-5	15	NA	TRBJ1-4	NA	TGTGCCAGCAGTTACTCGTCGCAGGGTGGCGAAAAACTGTTTTTT	CASSYSSQGGEKLFF
TRBV7-9	13	NA	TRBJ1-1	TRBD1	TGTGCCAGCAGCTTACCAGGGGGGACTGAAGCTTTCTTT	CASSLPGGTEAFF
TRBV7-9	17	NA	TRBJ2-7	TRBD1	TGTGCCAGCAGCTTAGTGGGACAGATTAGGAGCTCCTACGAGCAGTACTTC	CASSLVGQIRSSYEQYF
TRBV7-3	16	NA	TRBJ2-1	TRBD2	TGTGCCAGCAGCTTTACCGGGACTAGCGGCTACAATGAGCAGTTCTTC	CASSFTGTSGYNEQFF
TRBV6-1	15	once	TRBJ2-7	NA	TGTGCCAGCAGTGAGGTGGTCGGACGAACGGGGGAGCAGTACTTC	CASSEVVGRTGEQYF
TRBV6-5	14	NA	TRBJ2-7	NA	TGTGCCAGCAGTCCCGGACAGACGTCCTACGAGCAGTACTTC	CASSPGQTSYEQYF
TRBV9	14	NA	TRBJ1-5	NA	TGTGCCAGCAGTCAGGGGTCTCGGAATCAGCCCCAGCATTTT	CASSQGSRNQPQHF
TRBV28	15	NA	TRBJ1-2	NA	TGTGCCAGCAGGTCTACAGGGCTGGGTAACTATGGCTACACCTTC	CASRSTGLGNYGYTF
TRBV7-9	14	NA	TRBJ1-1	NA	TGTGCCAGCAGCTCGACAGAAATGAACACTGAAGCTTTCTTT	CASSSTEMNTEAFF
TRBV7-9	15	NA	TRBJ2-7	NA	TGTGCCAGCAGCTCAGGGGGGACGGGCACCTACGAGCAGTACTTC	CASSSGGTGTYEQYF
TRBV7-2	16	once	TRBJ2-7	NA	TGTGCCAGCAGCTTAGCGGGCGGGGGCCTGTCCTACGAGCAGTACTTC	CASSLAGGGLSYEQYF
TRBV11-2	14	NA	TRBJ1-4	TRBD1	TGTGCCAGCAGCTTAACCCAGGGGGCTGAAAAACTGTTTTTT	CASSLTQGAEKLFF
TRBV19	15	NA	TRBJ2-7	TRBD2	TGTGCCAGTAGTATCATCCTAGCGGGAGAGGGCGAGCAGTACTTC	CASSIILAGEGEQYF
TRBV9	16	once	TRBJ2-1	NA	TGTGCCAGCAGCGTAGTAGGTAGCGGCGTCTACAATGAGCAGTTCTTC	CASSVVGSGVYNEQFF